Given below is one T cell receptor (beta chain) in context. The sample comes from a study of OX40 agonist ivuxolimab in advanced cancers. CDR3 length equals 14 residues. V was cut by 2 bases and J by 1 base, with 8 bases left in between. Per germline, CDR1 ENHRY and CDR2 SYGVKD. The protocol was immunoSEQ multiplex PCR, while the TCRdb copy is restricted to in-frame clones and leaves out a portion. The sample yields 45,000 or so clones, more than 70% seen once. This clonotype was obtained from an adult with an advanced solid tumor such as melanoma, head and neck, liver or kidney cancer. Specimen: CD4+ or CD8+ T cells sorted from blood, collected in a trial of the OX40 agonist ivuxolimab. This chain uses TRBV10-3 with TRBJ2-5; possible D gene TRBD1, 6 bases. CDR3 in amino acids: CAISESRGQETQYF. CDR3 sequence (DNA): TGTGCCATCAGTGAGAGCAGGGGCCAAGAGACCCAGTACTTC.